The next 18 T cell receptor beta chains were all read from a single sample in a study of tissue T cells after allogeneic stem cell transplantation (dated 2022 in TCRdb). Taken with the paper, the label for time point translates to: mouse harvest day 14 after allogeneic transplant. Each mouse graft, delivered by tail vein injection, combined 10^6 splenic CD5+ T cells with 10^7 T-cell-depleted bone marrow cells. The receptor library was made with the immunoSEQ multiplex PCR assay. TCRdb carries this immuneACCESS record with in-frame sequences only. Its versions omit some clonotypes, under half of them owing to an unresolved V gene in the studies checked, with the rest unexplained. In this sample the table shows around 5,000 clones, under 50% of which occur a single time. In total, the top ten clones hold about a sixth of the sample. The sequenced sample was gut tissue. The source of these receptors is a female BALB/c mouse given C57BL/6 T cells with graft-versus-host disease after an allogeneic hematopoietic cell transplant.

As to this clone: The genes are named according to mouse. Partial CDR3 DNA: TGTGCCAGCAGTCTGACAACTAACCAAGACACCCAGTAC. Its translation: CASSLTTNQDTQY. The CDR3 reads in full as CASSLTTNQDTQYF. The chain links TRBV26 to TRBJ2-5; no reliable D call. The read stops 1 residue short of the end of the CDR3; the missing end is completed from the germline J gene. The CDR3 consists of 14 residues. V lost 2 bases and J 0 bases, leaving 6 bases between the germline ends. Germline CDR1 is KGHPV and CDR2 is FQNQEV (reference sequence). The variable domain in full, with the rest retrieved from reference TRBV26 and TRBJ2-5, is NSKVIQTPRYLVKGQGQKAKMRCIPEKGHPVVFWYQQNKNNEFKFLINFQNQEVLQQIDMTEKRFSAECPSNSPCSLEIQSSEAGDSALYLCASSLTTNQDTQYFGPGTRLLVL.

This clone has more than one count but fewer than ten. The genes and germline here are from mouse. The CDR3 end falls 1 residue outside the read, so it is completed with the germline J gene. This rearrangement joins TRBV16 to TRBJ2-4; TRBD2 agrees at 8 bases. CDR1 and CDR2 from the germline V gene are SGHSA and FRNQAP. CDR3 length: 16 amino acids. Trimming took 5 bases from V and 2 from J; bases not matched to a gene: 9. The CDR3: CASSPLGGGDQNTLYF. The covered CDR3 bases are TGTGCAAGCAGCCCTCTTGGGGGGGGTGATCAAAACACCTTGTAC.

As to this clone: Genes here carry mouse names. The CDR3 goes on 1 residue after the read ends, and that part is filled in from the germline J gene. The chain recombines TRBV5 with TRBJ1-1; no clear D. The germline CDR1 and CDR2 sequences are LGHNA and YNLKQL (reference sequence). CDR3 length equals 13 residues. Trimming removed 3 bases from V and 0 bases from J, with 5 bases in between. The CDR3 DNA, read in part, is TGTGCCAGCAGCCACGGACCAAACACAGAAGTCTTC. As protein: CASSHGPNTEVF. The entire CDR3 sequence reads CASSHGPNTEVFF.

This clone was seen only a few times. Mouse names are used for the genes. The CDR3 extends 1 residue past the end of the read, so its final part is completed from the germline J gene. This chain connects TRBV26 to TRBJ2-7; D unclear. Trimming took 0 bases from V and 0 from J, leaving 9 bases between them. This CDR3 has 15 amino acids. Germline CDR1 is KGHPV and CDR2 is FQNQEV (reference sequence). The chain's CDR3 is CASSLSILSSYEQYF. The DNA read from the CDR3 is TGTGCCAGCAGTCTGTCGATTCTGAGCTCCTATGAACAGTAC. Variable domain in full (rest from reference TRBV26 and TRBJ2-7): NSKVIQTPRYLVKGQGQKAKMRCIPEKGHPVVFWYQQNKNNEFKFLINFQNQEVLQQIDMTEKRFSAECPSNSPCSLEIQSSEAGDSALYLCASSLSILSSYEQYFGPGTRLTVL.

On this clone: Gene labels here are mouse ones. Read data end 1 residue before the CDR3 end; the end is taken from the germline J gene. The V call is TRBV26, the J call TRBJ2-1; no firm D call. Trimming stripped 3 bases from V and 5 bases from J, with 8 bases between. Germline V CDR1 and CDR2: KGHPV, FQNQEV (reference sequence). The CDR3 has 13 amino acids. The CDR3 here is CASSLRADAEQFF. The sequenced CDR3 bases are TGTGCCAGCAGTCTCCGGGCGGATGCTGAGCAGTTC.

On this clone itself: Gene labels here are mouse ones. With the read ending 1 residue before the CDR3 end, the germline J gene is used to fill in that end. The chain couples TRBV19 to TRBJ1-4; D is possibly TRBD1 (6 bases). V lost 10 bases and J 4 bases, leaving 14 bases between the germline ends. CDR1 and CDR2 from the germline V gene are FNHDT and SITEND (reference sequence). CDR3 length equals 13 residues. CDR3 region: CARPGTLNERLFF. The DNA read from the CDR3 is TGTGCCCGTCCCGGGACACTCAACGAAAGATTATTT.

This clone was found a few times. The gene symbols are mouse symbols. CDR3: CASSPQNNQAPLF. The CDR3 DNA, read in part, is TGTGCCAGCAGTCCTCAAAACAACCAGGCTCCGCTT. This chain joins TRBV26 and TRBJ1-5; D is unclear. Coverage ceases 1 residue before the CDR3 finishes, and the germline J gene fills in the end. CDR3 length equals 13 residues. Germline assignment: CDR1 KGHPV and CDR2 FQNQEV (reference sequence). The V and J ends lost 4 bases and 1 base respectively, with 5 bases between them.

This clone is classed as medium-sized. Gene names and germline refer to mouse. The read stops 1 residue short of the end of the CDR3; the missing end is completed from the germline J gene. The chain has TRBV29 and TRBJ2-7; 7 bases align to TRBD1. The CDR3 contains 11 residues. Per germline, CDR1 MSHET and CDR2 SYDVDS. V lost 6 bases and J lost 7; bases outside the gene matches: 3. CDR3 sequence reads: CASRQGREQYF. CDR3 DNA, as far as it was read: TGTGCTAGCAGACAGGGGAGAGAACAGTAC.

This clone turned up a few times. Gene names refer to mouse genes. CDR3 in amino acids: CASIRDTYSDYTF. The covered CDR3 bases are TGTGCCAGCATCCGGGACACTTACTCCGACTACACC. The rearrangement links TRBV26 to TRBJ1-2; tentatively, D is TRBD1 (6 bases). The missing CDR3 end, 1 residue past where the read stops, is filled in from the germline J gene. Looked up from germline, CDR1 is KGHPV and CDR2 is FQNQEV (reference sequence). This CDR3 contains 13 residues. V lost 7 bases and J 3 bases, leaving 12 bases between the germline ends.

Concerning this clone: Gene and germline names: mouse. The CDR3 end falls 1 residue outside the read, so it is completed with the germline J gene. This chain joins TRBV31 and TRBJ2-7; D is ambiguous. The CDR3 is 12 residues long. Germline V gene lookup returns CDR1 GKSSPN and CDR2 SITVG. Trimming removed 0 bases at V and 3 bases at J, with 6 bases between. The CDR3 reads CAWSLGNYEQYF. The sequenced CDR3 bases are TGTGCCTGGAGTCTGGGCAACTATGAACAGTAC.

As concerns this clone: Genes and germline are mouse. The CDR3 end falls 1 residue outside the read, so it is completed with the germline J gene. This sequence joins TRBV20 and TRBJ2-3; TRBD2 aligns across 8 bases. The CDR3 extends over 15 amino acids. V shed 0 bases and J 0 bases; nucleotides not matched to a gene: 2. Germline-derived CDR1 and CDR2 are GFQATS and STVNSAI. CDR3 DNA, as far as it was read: TGTGGTGCTAGGGACTGGGGGGCGAGTGCAGAAACGCTGTAT. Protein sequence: CGARDWGASAETLY. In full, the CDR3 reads CGARDWGASAETLYF.

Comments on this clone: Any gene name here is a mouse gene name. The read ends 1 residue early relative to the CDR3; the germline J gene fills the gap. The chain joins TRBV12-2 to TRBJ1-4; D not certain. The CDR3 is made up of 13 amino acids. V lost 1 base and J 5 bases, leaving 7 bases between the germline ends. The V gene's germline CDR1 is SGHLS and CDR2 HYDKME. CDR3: CASSLRGNERLFF. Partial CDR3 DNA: TGTGCCAGCTCTCTGAGAGGGAACGAAAGATTATTT.

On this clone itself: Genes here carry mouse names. The sequenced CDR3 bases are TGTGCCAGCAGTCTCAATTCCTATAATTCGCCCCTCTAC. Translating it yields CASSLNSYNSPLY. The whole CDR3 reads CASSLNSYNSPLYF. The genes are TRBV26 and TRBJ1-6; D remains ambiguous. The read comes to an end 1 residue before the CDR3 does, leaving the germline J gene to fill in the end. TRBJ1-6 is placed among ORFs of uncertain function. CDR1 is KGHPV, CDR2 FQNQEV, per germline (reference sequence). The V end was cut by 3 bases, the J end by 0 bases, with 3 bases between. There are 14 residues in the CDR3.

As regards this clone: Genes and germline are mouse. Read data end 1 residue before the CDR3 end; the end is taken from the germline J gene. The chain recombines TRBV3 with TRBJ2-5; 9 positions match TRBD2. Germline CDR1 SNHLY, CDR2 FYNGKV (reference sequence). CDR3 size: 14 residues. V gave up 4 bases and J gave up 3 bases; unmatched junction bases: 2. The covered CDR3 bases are TGTGCCAGCAGCTATGGACTGGGGCAAGACACCCAGTAC. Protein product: CASSYGLGQDTQY. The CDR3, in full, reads CASSYGLGQDTQYF.

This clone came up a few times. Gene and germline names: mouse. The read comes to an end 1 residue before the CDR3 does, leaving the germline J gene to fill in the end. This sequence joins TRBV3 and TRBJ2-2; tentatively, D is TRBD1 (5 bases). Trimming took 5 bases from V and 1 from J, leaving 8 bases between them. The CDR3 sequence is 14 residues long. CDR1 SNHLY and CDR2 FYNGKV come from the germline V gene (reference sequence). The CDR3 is CASSRTKNTGQLYF. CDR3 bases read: TGTGCCAGCAGCCGGACAAAAAACACCGGGCAGCTCTAC.

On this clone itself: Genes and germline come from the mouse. The CDR3 is CASSERGSGNTLYF. The sequenced part of the CDR3 DNA is TGTGCCAGCAGTGAGCGGGGCTCTGGAAATACGCTCTAT. V is TRBV13-1 and J is TRBJ1-3; TRBD1 might be the D (5 bases). The read terminates 1 residue ahead of where the CDR3 ends, so the germline J gene completes it. The CDR3 is 14 amino acids. V dropped 2 bases and J dropped 1 base, with 7 bases sitting between them. CDR1 and CDR2 from the germline V gene are NSHNY and SYGAGN.

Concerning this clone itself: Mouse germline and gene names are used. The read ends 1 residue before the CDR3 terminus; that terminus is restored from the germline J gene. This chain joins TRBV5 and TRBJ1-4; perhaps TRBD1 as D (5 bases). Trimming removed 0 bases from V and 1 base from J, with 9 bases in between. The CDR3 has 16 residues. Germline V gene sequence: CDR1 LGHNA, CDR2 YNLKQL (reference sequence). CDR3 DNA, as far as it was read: TGTGCCAGCAGCCAAGAAAGGACATCTTCCAACGAAAGATTATTT. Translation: CASSQERTSSNERLF. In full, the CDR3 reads CASSQERTSSNERLFF.

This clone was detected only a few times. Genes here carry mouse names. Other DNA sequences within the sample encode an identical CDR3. The CDR3 here is CASSLSGGSGNTLYF. The sequenced part of the CDR3 DNA is TGTGCCAGCAGTCTGTCGGGGGGTTCTGGAAATACGCTCTAT. The genes are TRBV26 and TRBJ1-3, with D perhaps matching TRBD1 (5 bases). The read ends 1 residue shy of where the CDR3 ends; the end is completed using the germline J gene. The germline V gene has CDR1 KGHPV and CDR2 FQNQEV (reference sequence). The CDR3 extends over 15 amino acids. The ends were cut back, 0 bases at V and 0 bases at J, with 6 bases in the middle.